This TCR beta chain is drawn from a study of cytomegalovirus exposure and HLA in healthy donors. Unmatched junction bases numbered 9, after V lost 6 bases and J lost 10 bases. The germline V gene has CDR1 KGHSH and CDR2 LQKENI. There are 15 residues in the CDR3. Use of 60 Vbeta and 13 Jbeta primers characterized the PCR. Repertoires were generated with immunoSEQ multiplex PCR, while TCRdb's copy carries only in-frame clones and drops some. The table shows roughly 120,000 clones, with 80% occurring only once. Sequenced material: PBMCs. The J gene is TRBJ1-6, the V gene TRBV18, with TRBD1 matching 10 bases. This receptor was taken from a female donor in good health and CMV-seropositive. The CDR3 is CASSSGTGAVSPLHF. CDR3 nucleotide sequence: TGTGCCAGCTCGTCGGGGACAGGGGCGGTCTCACCCCTCCACTTT.